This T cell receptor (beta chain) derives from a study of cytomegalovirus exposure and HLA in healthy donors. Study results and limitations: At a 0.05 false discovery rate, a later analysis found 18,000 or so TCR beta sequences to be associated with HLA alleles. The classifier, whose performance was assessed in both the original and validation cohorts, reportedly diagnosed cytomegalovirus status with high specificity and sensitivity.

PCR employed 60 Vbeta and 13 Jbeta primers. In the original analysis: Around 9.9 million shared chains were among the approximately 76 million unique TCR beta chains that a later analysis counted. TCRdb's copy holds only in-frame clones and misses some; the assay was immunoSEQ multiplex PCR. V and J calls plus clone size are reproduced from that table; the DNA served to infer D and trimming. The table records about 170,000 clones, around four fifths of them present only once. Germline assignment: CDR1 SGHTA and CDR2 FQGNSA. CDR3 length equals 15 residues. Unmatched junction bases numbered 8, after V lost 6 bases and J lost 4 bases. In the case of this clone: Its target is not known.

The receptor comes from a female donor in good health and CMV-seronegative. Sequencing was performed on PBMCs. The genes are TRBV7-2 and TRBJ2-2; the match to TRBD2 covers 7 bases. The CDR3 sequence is CASRPGLNPTGELFF. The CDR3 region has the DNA TGTGCCAGCAGACCGGGACTAAATCCCACCGGGGAGCTGTTTTTT.